The entry that follows covers one TCR beta chain sequence. What it recognizes is unknown. The CDR3 runs to 15 residues. Germline CDR1 SEHNR, CDR2 FQNEAQ (reference sequence). The V and J ends lost 2 bases and 6 bases, in that order; junction bases with no gene match: 3. The data were produced by immunoSEQ multiplex PCR, yet TCRdb's version contains in-frame clones alone and is incomplete. The sample consists of about 130,000 clones, roughly 90% of them appearing once. This record belongs to a study of T cell responses to AZD1222 COVID-19 vaccine. Broader study findings: Spike was spanned by vaccine-associated CD4 TCRs, with dominance at 160-218 and 743-854. Recipients of two AZD1222 doses showed rising Spike-specific TCR breadth and depth.

The sequences come from peripheral blood, collected 28 days after the second AZD1222 dose. The receptor was isolated from an adult who received the AZD1222 COVID-19 vaccine. The V call is TRBV7-9, the J call TRBJ2-2; 10 nucleotides line up with TRBD2. CDR3 sequence: CASSLLAGEAGELFF. In nucleotides, the CDR3 is TGTGCCAGCAGCTTACTAGCGGGAGAGGCCGGGGAGCTGTTTTTT.